Listed below are T cell receptor beta chains from one sample, sequenced in a study of T cells in Graves' hyperthyroidism and ophthalmopathy. Each CDR3 protein gets one entry after TCRdb re-called the multiplex PCR reads with MiXCR. Altogether approximately 480,000 distinct CDR3 sequences are present, 20% to 25% being singletons, with the ten largest covering about 30%. Sequencing was carried out using blood. Receptor source: a man younger than 35 with Graves' hyperthyroidism. CDR3s include the opening cysteine and the closing phenylalanine or tryptophan. D genes are given only for firm matches. Only some rows state a clone size, as once, few, many or a class for expanded clones.

j_call d_call clone_size v_call cdr3_aa cdr3_nt
TRBJ2-5 . few TRBV7-9 CASSLRFGEAQYF TGTGCCAGCAGCTTACGGTTTGGGGAGGCCCAGTACTTC
TRBJ1-3 . . TRBV4-2 CASSQGSGRMRNTIYF TGTGCCAGCAGCCAAGGGTCAGGGCGCATGAGAAACACCATATATTTT
TRBJ1-1 . many TRBV15 CATSRDLRRGNAEAFF TGTGCCACCAGCAGAGATCTAAGACGGGGGAACGCTGAAGCTTTCTTT
TRBJ2-2 TRBD2 many TRBV27 CASSLRLAGGIHTGELFF TGTGCCAGCAGTTTACGTCTAGCGGGGGGCATCCACACCGGGGAGCTGTTTTTT
TRBJ1-2 TRBD1 . TRBV6-5 CASSYDRGDYGYTF TGTGCCAGCAGTTACGACAGGGGAGACTATGGCTACACCTTC
TRBJ1-6 . . TRBV27 CASSQLQGPLHF TGTGCCAGCAGTCAACTTCAGGGTCCCCTCCACTTT
TRBJ1-5 . . TRBV12-3/TRBV12-4 CASSRQGYQPQHF TGTGCCAGCAGTAGGCAGGGGTATCAGCCCCAGCATTTT
TRBJ2-7 TRBD1 many TRBV7-6 CASSLDSGAGQGAVEQYF TGTGCCAGCAGCTTAGACTCTGGGGCGGGACAGGGGGCCGTCGAGCAGTACTTC
TRBJ1-1 TRBD1 many TRBV2 CASSGRTGEAFF TGTGCCAGCAGTGGACGGACAGGTGAAGCTTTCTTT
TRBJ1-1 TRBD1 many TRBV12-3/TRBV12-4 CASSDPGTGLNRAFF TGTGCCAGCAGTGACCCCGGGACAGGGCTGAATCGGGCTTTCTTT
TRBJ1-1 . many TRBV4-1 CASSGASGREAFF TGCGCCAGCAGCGGGGCATCGGGGAGAGAAGCTTTCTTT
TRBJ2-4 . many TRBV12-3/TRBV12-4 CASSFLLAKNIQYF TGTGCCAGCAGTTTTCTCCTAGCCAAAAACATTCAGTACTTC
TRBJ2-7 . many TRBV28 CASRGRTGSYEQYF TGTGCCAGCAGGGGACGGACTGGCTCCTACGAGCAGTACTTC
TRBJ1-1 TRBD1 many TRBV25-1 CARSTGVNTEAFF TGTGCCAGGTCGACAGGGGTGAACACTGAAGCTTTCTTT
TRBJ2-7 . many TRBV19 CASSILGAEDRLREQYF TGTGCCAGTAGTATACTTGGGGCGGAGGACCGGCTACGCGAGCAGTACTTC
TRBJ1-2 . many TRBV12-3/TRBV12-4 CASKGGHSYGYTF TGTGCCAGCAAAGGCGGGCATTCCTATGGCTACACCTTC
TRBJ2-7 . . TRBV25-1 CASSVQGTIQYF TGTGCCAGCAGTGTACAGGGGACTATCCAGTACTTC
TRBJ1-2 . few TRBV5-1 CASSPLFDSRVRGTF TGCGCCAGCAGCCCTCTCTTTGACTCCCGGGTGAGGGGGACCTTC
TRBJ2-5 TRBD1 many TRBV28 CASSKGTGGGETQYF TGTGCCAGCAGTAAAGGGACAGGGGGCGGGGAGACCCAGTACTTC
TRBJ2-7 . many TRBV2 CATRGFYEQYF TGTGCCACCCGGGGTTTCTACGAGCAGTACTTC
TRBJ1-5 . few TRBV5-4 CASSLRILKDQRGSPQPQHF TGTGCCAGCAGCTTGAGAATACTCAAAGACCAGCGGGGCAGTCCTCAGCCCCAGCATTTT
TRBJ1-5 . many TRBV2 CASSGRRVNQPQHF TGTGCCAGCAGTGGCCGCAGGGTCAATCAGCCCCAGCATTTT
TRBJ1-1 TRBD1 many TRBV12-3/TRBV12-4 CASARGRTEAFF TGTGCCAGCGCGAGGGGGCGAACTGAAGCTTTCTTT
TRBJ1-2 . . TRBV12-3/TRBV12-4 CASSLQQTSNYGYTF TGTGCCAGCAGTTTACAGCAGACCTCTAACTATGGCTACACCTTC
TRBJ1-3 . many TRBV27 CASSLNLGNTIYF TGTGCCAGCAGTTTAAATCTTGGAAACACCATATATTTT
TRBJ1-5 . many TRBV28 CASTPGGGLSNQPQHF TGTGCCAGCACACCGGGGGGGGGGCTAAGCAATCAGCCCCAGCATTTT
TRBJ2-7 . . TRBV12-3/TRBV12-4 CASSQAGVVYEQYF TGTGCCAGCAGTCAGGCAGGGGTCGTTTACGAGCAGTACTTC
TRBJ1-2 . . TRBV6-5 CASSSSDRGRYGYTF .
TRBJ2-2 . . TRBV27 CASSLMRGIGELFF TGTGCCAGCAGTCTTATGAGGGGTATCGGGGAGCTGTTTTTT
TRBJ1-5 . many TRBV12-3/TRBV12-4 CASTVGGAQPQHF TGTGCCAGCACCGTCGGAGGAGCTCAGCCCCAGCATTTT